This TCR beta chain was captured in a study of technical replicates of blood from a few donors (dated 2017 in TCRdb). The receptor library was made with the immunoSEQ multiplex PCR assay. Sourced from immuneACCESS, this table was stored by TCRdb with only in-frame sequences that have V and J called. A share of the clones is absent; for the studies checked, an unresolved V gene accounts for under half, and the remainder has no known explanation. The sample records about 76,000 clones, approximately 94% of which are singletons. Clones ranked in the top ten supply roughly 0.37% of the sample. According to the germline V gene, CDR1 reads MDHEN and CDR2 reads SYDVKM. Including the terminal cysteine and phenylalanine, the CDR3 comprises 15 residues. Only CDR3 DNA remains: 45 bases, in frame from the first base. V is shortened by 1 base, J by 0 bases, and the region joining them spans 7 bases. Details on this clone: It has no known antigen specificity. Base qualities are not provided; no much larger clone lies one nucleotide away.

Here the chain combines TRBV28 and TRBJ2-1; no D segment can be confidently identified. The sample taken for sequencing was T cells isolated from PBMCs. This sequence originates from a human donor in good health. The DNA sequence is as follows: TGTGCCAGCAGTTTATTGGGCCACTCCTACAATGAGCAGTTCTTC. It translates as CASSLLGHSYNEQFF.